Following are 21 T cell receptor beta chains from one sample sequenced in a study of OX40 agonist ivuxolimab in advanced cancers. Generated by immunoSEQ multiplex PCR, the TCRdb table keeps only in-frame clones and is missing some. Of about 61,000 clones in the sample, under 90% were seen once. The material sequenced was CD4+ or CD8+ T cells sorted from blood, taken in a trial of the OX40 agonist ivuxolimab. The source of these receptors is an adult with an advanced solid tumor such as melanoma, head and neck, liver or kidney cancer.

This chain connects TRBV4-1 to TRBJ2-5; D perhaps matches TRBD1 (6 bases). The V gene's germline CDR1 is MGHRA and CDR2 YSYEKL. Trimming removed 4 bases from V and 4 bases from J, with 16 bases in between. This CDR3 comprises 15 residues. The CDR3 here is CASSPRREGGETQYF. CDR3 in DNA: TGCGCCAGCAGCCCCCGCAGGGAAGGGGGAGAGACCCAGTACTTC.

This clone was seen only a few times. The chain is built from TRBV7-8 and TRBJ2-1, with a tentative D call TRBD2 (6 bases). Trimming cost V 2 bases and J 5 bases, with 22 bases left between them. The CDR3 spans 18 residues. Germline values: CDR1 SGHVS, CDR2 FQNEAQ. The CDR3, as DNA: TGTGCCAGCAGCTTAAGGAGGGCAGTAGTAACTAGGAACAATGAGCAGTTCTTC. Residues: CASSLRRAVVTRNNEQFF. The full variable domain, in which reference TRBV7-8 and TRBJ2-1 provide the parts outside the CDR3, is GAGVSQSPRYKVAKRGQDVALRCDPISGHVSLFWYQQALGQGPEFLTYFQNEAQLDKSGLPSDRFFAERPEGSVSTLKIQRTQQEDSAVYLCASSLRRAVVTRNNEQFFGPGTRLTVL.

The rearrangement uses TRBV21-1 and TRBJ2-1; the table calls TRBD2, which could not be checked here. TRBV21-1 corresponds to a pseudogene. The CDR3 totals 16 residues. The chain's CDR3 is CASSKGGLAGRNEQFF. As DNA, the CDR3 is TGTGCCAGCAGCAAGGGGGGACTAGCGGGAAGGAATGAGCAGTTCTTC.

The gene calls are TRBV11-2 and TRBJ2-5; the D gene is possibly TRBD1 (5 bases). V lost 0 bases and J 5 bases, leaving 10 bases between the germline ends. The CDR3 is made up of 14 amino acids. Germline lookup yields CDR1 SGHAT and CDR2 FQNNGV. This CDR3 reads CASSLDRVGETQYF. CDR3 DNA: TGTGCCAGCAGCTTAGACAGGGTTGGGGAGACCCAGTACTTC.

V and J are TRBV7-3 and TRBJ2-1; TRBD2 aligns across 10 bases. Germline CDR1 SGHTA, CDR2 FQGTGA. The CDR3 totals 15 residues. Germline trimming cut 4 bases from V and 9 bases from J; bases unmatched to any gene: 9. In DNA form, the CDR3 reads TGTGCCAGCAGCTCCGTACTAGCGGGAATAGGTGAGCAGTTCTTC. Translated, it gives CASSSVLAGIGEQFF.

This clone has a handful of counts. The chain links TRBV7-9 to TRBJ2-1; tentatively, D is TRBD2 (6 bases). CDR1 is SEHNR, CDR2 FQNEAQ, per germline (reference sequence). This CDR3 spans 18 amino acids. The V gene lost 8 bases and the J gene lost 9 bases, with 32 bases spanning the gap. This chain's CDR3 is CASSLPAERTFGGTEQFF. The CDR3 coding sequence is TGTGCCAGCTCTCTTCCTGCGGAACGAACGTTCGGCGGGACTGAGCAGTTCTTC.

This clone occurred once. The chain carries TRBV15 and TRBJ2-1, with D unclear. Germline values: CDR1 LNHNV, CDR2 YYDKDF (reference sequence). V was cut by 3 bases and J by 0 bases, with 9 bases left in between. The CDR3 sequence is 15 residues long. DNA for the CDR3: TGTGCCACCAGCAGGGCTCTCAGCTCCTACAATGAGCAGTTCTTC. This gives the protein CATSRALSSYNEQFF.

The V call is TRBV19, the J call TRBJ1-4, with D unresolved. The CDR3 is 12 amino acids. V gave up 4 bases and J gave up 6 bases, with 6 bases separating them. Germline values: CDR1 LNHDA, CDR2 SQIVND (reference sequence). The chain's CDR3 is CASSTSHEKLFF. CDR3 nucleotide sequence: TGTGCCAGTAGTACCAGTCATGAAAAACTGTTTTTT. Complete variable domain (other parts from reference TRBV19 and TRBJ1-4): DGGITQSPKYLFRKEGQNVTLSCEQNLNHDAMYWYRQDPGQGLRLIYYSQIVNDFQKGDIAEGYSVSREKKESFPLTVTSAQKNPTAFYLCASSTSHEKLFFGSGTQLSVL.

The gene calls are TRBV30 and TRBJ2-3, with 7 bases identical to TRBD1. Trimming removed 3 bases from V and 6 bases from J; junction bases left unmatched: 12. The CDR3 covers 15 residues. Germline V gene sequence: CDR1 GTSNPN, CDR2 SVGIG (reference sequence). Here the CDR3 DNA reads TGTGCCTGGAGCCGCTTAAACCAAGGGGGCGATACGCAGTATTTT. Protein product: CAWSRLNQGGDTQYF.

The chain has TRBV10-3 and TRBJ2-4; D is unclear. Trimming took off 2 bases at V and 0 bases at J, with 5 bases between the two ends. Germline-derived CDR1 and CDR2 are ENHRY and SYGVKD. This CDR3 spans 14 amino acids. CDR3 bases: TGTGCCATCAGTGAGGGGGTAGCCAAAAACATTCAGTACTTC. Residues: CAISEGVAKNIQYF.

The J gene is TRBJ2-5, the V gene TRBV6-5; TRBD2 matches at 7 bases. Trimming cost V 7 bases and J 0 bases; bases outside gene matches: 2. The V gene's germline CDR1 is MNHEY and CDR2 SVGAGI. The length of the CDR3 is 13 residues. The CDR3 protein is CASIRGDQETQYF. In DNA, the CDR3 is TGTGCCAGCATACGGGGGGACCAAGAGACCCAGTACTTC.

Details on this clone: The sample carries other DNA sequences with the same CDR3. The chain couples TRBV5-1 to TRBJ1-3, with D unclear. V lost 4 bases and J lost 0, with 8 bases in between. The CDR3 spans 14 residues. Per germline, CDR1 SGHRS and CDR2 YFSETQ. Here the CDR3 reads CASSPATSGNTIYF. The CDR3 nucleotides are TGCGCCAGCAGCCCCGCAACCTCTGGAAACACCATATATTTT.

J is TRBJ2-1 and V is TRBV18, with 13 bases identical to TRBD2. Germline V gene sequence: CDR1 KGHSH, CDR2 LQKENI. V trimming: 3 bases; J trimming: 9 bases; junction bases outside the gene matches: 14. The CDR3 sequence is 18 residues long. The CDR3 DNA sequence: TGTGCCAGCTCACCTCCGACCCCTGGGACTAGCGGGATATTTGAGCAGTTCTTC. It yields the protein CASSPPTPGTSGIFEQFF.

This clone was seen only a few times. The V gene is TRBV4-1, the J gene TRBJ2-1; D remains ambiguous. Germline assignment: CDR1 MGHRA and CDR2 YSYEKL. The CDR3 consists of 16 residues. The germline V and J ends were trimmed by 0 bases and 6 bases, with 15 bases remaining between them. The CDR3 region is CASSQERPQTGNEQFF. The CDR3 DNA reads as TGCGCCAGCAGCCAAGAGCGTCCCCAAACGGGCAATGAGCAGTTCTTC.

V is TRBV9 and J is TRBJ2-5, with 8 bases lining up with TRBD1. Per germline, CDR1 SGDLS and CDR2 YYNGEE. V trimming: 4 bases; J trimming: 5 bases; junction bases outside the gene matches: 7. The CDR3 loop spans 14 amino acids. The CDR3 nucleotides read TGTGCCAGCAGCAATGGACAGGGAAGGGAGACCCAGTACTTC. Its translation is CASSNGQGRETQYF.

The chain joins TRBV6-5 to TRBJ1-1; D is perhaps TRBD1 (6 bases). From germline, CDR1 is MNHEY and CDR2 SVGAGI. The CDR3 covers 12 residues. V was trimmed by 6 bases and J by 8 bases, leaving 13 bases between them. CDR3 residues: CASRDGQFEAFF. In DNA, the CDR3 is TGTGCCAGCAGGGACGGACAGTTCGAAGCTTTCTTT.

This chain links TRBV6-1 with TRBJ2-7; tentative D call: TRBD1 (6 bases). The CDR3 is made up of 12 amino acids. Germline V gene lookup returns CDR1 MNHNS and CDR2 SASEGT. V was trimmed by 5 bases and J by 4 bases, leaving 9 bases between them. CDR3 sequence (DNA): TGTGCCAGCAGTTCACAGGGTTACGAGCAGTACTTC. It codes for CASSSQGYEQYF.

This chain links TRBV6-4 with TRBJ2-1, with 8 bases identical to TRBD2. The CDR3 runs 16 residues. Per the germline V gene, CDR1 is MRHNA and CDR2 is SNTAGT. The J segment lost 9 bases and the V segment lost 3 bases, leaving 13 bases of the junction unmatched. CDR3 sequence reads: CASSEGAGVGLGEQFF. CDR3 sequence (DNA): TGTGCCAGCAGTGAGGGAGCGGGAGTCGGTTTGGGTGAGCAGTTCTTC.

The count of this clone is one. The chain links TRBV18 to TRBJ2-5; TRBD1 is a possible D gene (5 bases). Germline V gene lookup returns CDR1 KGHSH and CDR2 LQKENI. This CDR3 contains 14 residues. V dropped 5 bases and J dropped 6 bases, with 16 bases sitting between them. The CDR3 region has the DNA TGTGCCAGCTCAGATGGGATTCAGGGAAAGACCCAGTACTTC. Translation: CASSDGIQGKTQYF. Combining the CDR3 with reference TRBV18 and TRBJ2-5 gives the whole variable domain NAGVMQNPRHLVRRRGQEARLRCSPMKGHSHVYWYRQLPEEGLKFMVYLQKENIIDESGMPKERFSAEFPKEGPSILRIQQVVRGDSAAYFCASSDGIQGKTQYFGPGTRLLVL.

J is TRBJ2-7 and V is TRBV2, with 14 nucleotides matching TRBD2. CDR3 size: 15 residues. Germline V gene lookup returns CDR1 SNHLY and CDR2 FYNNEI. The ends lost 3 bases at V and 5 bases at J; junction bases unmatched: 3. The CDR3 DNA reads as TGTGCCAGCAGTGATCCGACTAGCGGGAGGGACGAGCAGTACTTC. It is translated as CASSDPTSGRDEQYF.

The V and J genes are TRBV5-4 and TRBJ2-2, with 7 bases fitting TRBD1. V gave up 0 bases and J gave up 5 bases; unmatched junction bases: 7. The CDR3 contains 16 residues. CDR1 SGHNT and CDR2 YYREEE come from the germline V gene (reference sequence). CDR3 DNA: TGTGCCAGCAGCTTGGGGGGGACAGCATCGACCGGGGAGCTGTTTTTT. Its protein product is CASSLGGTASTGELFF.